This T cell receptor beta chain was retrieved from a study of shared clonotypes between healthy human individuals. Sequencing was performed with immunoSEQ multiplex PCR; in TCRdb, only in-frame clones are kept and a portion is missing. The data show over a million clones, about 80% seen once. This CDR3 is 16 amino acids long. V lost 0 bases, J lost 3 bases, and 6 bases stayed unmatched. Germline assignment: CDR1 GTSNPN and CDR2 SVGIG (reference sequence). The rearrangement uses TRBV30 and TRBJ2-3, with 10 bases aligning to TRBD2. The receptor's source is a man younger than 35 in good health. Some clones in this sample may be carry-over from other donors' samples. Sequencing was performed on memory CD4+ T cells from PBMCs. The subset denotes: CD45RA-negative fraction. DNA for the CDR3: TGTGCCTGGAGTGTATCTAGCGGGAGTAGAACAGATACGCAGTATTTT. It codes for CAWSVSSGSRTDTQYF.